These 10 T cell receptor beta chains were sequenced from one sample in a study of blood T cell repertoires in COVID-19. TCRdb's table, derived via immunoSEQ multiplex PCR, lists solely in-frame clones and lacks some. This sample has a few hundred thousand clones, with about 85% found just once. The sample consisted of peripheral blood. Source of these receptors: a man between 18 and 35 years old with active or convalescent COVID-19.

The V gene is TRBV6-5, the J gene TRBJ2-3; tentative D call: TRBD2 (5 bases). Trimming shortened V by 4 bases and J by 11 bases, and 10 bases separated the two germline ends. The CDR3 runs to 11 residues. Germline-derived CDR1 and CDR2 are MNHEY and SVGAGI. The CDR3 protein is CASSLGVVQYF. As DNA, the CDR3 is TGTGCCAGCAGTTTGGGAGTAGTGCAGTATTTT.

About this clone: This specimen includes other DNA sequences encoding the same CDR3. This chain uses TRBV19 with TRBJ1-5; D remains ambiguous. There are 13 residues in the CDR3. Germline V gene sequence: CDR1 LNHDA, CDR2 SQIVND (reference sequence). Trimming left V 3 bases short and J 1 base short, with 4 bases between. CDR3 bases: TGTGCCAGTAGTATTCAGAGCAATCAGCCCCAGCATTTT. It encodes CASSIQSNQPQHF.

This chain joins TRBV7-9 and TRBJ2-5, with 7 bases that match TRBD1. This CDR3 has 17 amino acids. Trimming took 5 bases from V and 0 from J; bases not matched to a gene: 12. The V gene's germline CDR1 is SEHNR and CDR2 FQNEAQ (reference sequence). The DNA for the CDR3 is TGTGCCAGCAGCACCAAAACGAACGACAGGGACCAAGAGACCCAGTACTTC. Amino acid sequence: CASSTKTNDRDQETQYF.

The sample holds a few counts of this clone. CDR3: CASSQDPQGDNQPQHF. DNA of the CDR3: TGCGCCAGCAGCCAAGATCCACAGGGAGACAATCAGCCCCAGCATTTT. This chain joins TRBV4-1 and TRBJ1-5; the D gene is possibly TRBD1 (6 bases). Germline CDR1 and CDR2: MGHRA and YSYEKL. The CDR3 length is 16 residues. The germline V and J ends were trimmed by 0 bases and 3 bases, with 12 bases remaining between them.

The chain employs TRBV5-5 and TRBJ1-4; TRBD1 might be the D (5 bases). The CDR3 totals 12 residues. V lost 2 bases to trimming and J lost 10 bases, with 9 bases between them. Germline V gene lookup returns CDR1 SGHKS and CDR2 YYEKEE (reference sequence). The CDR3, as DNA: TGTGCCAGCAGCTTCCAGGGTGGAAAACTGTTTTTT. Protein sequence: CASSFQGGKLFF.

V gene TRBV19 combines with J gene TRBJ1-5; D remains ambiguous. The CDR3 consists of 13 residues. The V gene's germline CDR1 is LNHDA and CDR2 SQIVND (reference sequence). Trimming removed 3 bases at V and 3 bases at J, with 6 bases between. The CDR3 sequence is CASSISPNQPQHF. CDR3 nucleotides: TGTGCCAGTAGTATCTCCCCCAATCAGCCCCAGCATTTT.

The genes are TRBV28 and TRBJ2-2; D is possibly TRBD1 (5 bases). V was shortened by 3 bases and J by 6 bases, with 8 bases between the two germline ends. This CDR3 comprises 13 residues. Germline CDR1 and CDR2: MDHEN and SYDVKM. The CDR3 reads CASSFLGPGELFF. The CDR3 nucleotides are TGTGCCAGCAGTTTTTTGGGGCCCGGGGAGCTGTTTTTT.

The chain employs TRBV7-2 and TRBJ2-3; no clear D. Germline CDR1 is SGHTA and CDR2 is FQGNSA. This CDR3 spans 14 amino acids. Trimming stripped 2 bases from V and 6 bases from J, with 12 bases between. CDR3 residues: CASSLILLRDTQYF. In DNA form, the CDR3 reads TGTGCCAGCAGCTTAATATTGTTGCGGGATACGCAGTATTTT.

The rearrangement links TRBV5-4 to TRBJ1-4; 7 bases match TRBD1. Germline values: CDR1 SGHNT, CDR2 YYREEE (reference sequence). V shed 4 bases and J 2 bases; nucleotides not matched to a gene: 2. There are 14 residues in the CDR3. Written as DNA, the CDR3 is TGTGCCAGCAGCCCCAGGGGGACTAATGAAAAACTGTTTTTT. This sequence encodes CASSPRGTNEKLFF.

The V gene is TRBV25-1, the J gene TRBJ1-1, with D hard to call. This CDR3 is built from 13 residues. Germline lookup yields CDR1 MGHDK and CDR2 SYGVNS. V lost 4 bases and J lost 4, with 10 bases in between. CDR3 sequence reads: CASSGQGATEAFF. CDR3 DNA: TGTGCCAGCAGTGGCCAAGGAGCCACTGAAGCTTTCTTT.